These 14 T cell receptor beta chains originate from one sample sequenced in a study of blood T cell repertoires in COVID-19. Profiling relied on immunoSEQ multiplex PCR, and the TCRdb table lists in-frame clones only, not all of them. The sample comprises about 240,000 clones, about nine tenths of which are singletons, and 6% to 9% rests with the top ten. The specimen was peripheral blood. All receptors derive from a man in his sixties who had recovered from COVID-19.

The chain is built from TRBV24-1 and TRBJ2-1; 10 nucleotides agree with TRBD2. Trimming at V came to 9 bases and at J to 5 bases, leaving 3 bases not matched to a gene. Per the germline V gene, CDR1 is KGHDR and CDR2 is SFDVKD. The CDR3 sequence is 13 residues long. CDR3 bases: TGTGCCACCGCAGGGACTAGCGACAATGAGCAGTTCTTC. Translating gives CATAGTSDNEQFF.

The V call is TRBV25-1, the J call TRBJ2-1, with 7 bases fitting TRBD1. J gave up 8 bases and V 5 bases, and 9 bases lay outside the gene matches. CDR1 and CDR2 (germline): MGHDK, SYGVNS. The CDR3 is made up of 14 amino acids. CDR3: CASSTTGARDEQFF. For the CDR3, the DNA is TGTGCCAGCAGTACCACAGGGGCGAGGGATGAGCAGTTCTTC. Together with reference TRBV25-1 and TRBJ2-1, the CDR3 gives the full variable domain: EADIYQTPRYLVIGTGKKITLECSQTMGHDKMYWYQQDPGMELHLIHYSYGVNSTEKGDLSSESTVSRIRTEHFPLTLESARPSHTSQYLCASSTTGARDEQFFGPGTRLTVL.

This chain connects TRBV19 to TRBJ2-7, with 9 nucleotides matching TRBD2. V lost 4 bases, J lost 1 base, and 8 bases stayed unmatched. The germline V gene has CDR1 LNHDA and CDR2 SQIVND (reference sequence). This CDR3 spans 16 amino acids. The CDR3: CASSTLTSGFSYEQYF. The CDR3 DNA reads TGTGCCAGTAGTACCCTGACTAGCGGATTTTCCTACGAGCAGTACTTC.

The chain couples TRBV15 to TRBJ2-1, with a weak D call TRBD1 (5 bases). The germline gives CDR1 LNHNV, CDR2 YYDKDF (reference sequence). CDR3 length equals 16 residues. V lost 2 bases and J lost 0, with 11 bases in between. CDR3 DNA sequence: TGTGCCACCAGCAGACTAGGGGCGAGCTCCTACAATGAGCAGTTCTTC. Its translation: CATSRLGASSYNEQFF. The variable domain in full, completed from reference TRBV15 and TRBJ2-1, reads DAMVIQNPRYQVTQFGKPVTLSCSQTLNHNVMYWYQQKSSQAPKLLFHYYDKDFNNEADTPDNFQSRRPNTSFCFLDIRSPGLGDTAMYLCATSRLGASSYNEQFFGPGTRLTVL.

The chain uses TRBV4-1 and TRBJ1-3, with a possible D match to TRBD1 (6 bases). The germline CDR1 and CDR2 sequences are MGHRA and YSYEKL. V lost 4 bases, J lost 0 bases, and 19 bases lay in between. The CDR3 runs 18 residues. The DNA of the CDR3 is TGCGCCAGCAGCCCCCGTCCTTTTGGACAGCGCTCTGGAAACACCATATATTTT. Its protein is CASSPRPFGQRSGNTIYF.

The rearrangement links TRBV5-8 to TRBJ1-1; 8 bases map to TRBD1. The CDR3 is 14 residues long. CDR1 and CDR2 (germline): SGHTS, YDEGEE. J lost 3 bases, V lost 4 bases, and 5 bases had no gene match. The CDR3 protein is CASSPTGVYTEAFF. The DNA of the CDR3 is TGTGCCAGCAGCCCGACAGGGGTTTACACTGAAGCTTTCTTT.

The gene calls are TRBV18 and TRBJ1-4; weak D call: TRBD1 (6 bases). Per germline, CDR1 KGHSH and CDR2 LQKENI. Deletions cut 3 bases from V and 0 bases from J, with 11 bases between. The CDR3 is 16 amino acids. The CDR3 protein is CASSPDRSATNEKLFF. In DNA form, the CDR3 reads TGTGCCAGCTCACCCGACAGGAGTGCAACTAATGAAAAACTGTTTTTT.

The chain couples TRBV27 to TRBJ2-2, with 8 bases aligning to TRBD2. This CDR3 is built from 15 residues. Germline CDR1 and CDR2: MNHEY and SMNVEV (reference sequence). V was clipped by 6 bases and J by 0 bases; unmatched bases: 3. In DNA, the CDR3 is TGTGCCAGCAGGCGTAGCGGGGCGAACACCGGGGAGCTGTTTTTT. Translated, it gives CASRRSGANTGELFF.

CDR3 DNA: TGTGCCAGCAGTCATCGTAAGCTAGCGGTCGGGGAGCTGTTTTTT. Translated: CASSHRKLAVGELFF. The chain couples TRBV6-5 to TRBJ2-2, with 7 bases lining up with TRBD2. This CDR3 contains 15 residues. CDR1 is MNHEY and CDR2 is SVGAGI in the germline V gene. The V segment lost 5 bases and the J segment 7 bases; nucleotides outside the gene matches: 10.

CDR3 DNA: TGTGCCAGCAAAGTGGGGCATATGAACACTGAAGCTTTCTTT. Its translation is CASKVGHMNTEAFF. The chain couples TRBV7-2 to TRBJ1-1; perhaps TRBD1 as D (5 bases). Trimming pared 7 bases from V and 0 bases from J, leaving 12 bases between. This CDR3 is built from 14 residues. Germline CDR1 is SGHTA and CDR2 is FQGNSA.

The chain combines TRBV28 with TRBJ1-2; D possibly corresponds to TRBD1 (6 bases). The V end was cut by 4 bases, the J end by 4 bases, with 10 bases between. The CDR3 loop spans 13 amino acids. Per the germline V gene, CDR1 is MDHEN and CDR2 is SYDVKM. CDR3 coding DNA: TGTGCCAGCAGTTCCGGACAGCCCTATGGCTACACCTTC. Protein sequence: CASSSGQPYGYTF.

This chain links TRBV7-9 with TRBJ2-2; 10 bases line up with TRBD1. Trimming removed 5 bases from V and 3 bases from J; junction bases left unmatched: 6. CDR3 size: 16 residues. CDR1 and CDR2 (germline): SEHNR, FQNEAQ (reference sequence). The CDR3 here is CASSPYGTGDTGELFF. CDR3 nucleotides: TGTGCCAGCAGCCCGTATGGGACAGGGGACACCGGGGAGCTGTTTTTT.

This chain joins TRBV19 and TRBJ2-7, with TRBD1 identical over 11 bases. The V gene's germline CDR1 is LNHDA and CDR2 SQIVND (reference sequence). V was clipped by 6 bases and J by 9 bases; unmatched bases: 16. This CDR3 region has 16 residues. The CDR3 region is CASSLLHGTGGSRQYF. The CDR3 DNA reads TGTGCCAGTAGCCTGCTCCACGGGACAGGGGGAAGTAGGCAGTACTTC. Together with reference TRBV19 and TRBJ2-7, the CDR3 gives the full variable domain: DGGITQSPKYLFRKEGQNVTLSCEQNLNHDAMYWYRQDPGQGLRLIYYSQIVNDFQKGDIAEGYSVSREKKESFPLTVTSAQKNPTAFYLCASSLLHGTGGSRQYFGPGTRLTVT.

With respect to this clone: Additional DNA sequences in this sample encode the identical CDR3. CDR3 protein: CASSPTGGNQPQHF. The CDR3 DNA is TGCGCCAGCAGCCCAACAGGGGGCAATCAGCCCCAGCATTTT. The chain uses TRBV5-1 and TRBJ1-5, with TRBD1 matching over 7 bases. This CDR3 is 14 amino acids long. J was trimmed by 2 bases and V by 4 bases; bases with no gene match: 3. In germline, CDR1 is SGHRS, CDR2 YFSETQ.